The clone carrying this T cell receptor (beta chain) was detected many times. Its matching antigen is unknown. This specimen belongs to a study of spatial heterogeneity in lung cancer. About the study: Unique TCR and UMI combinations averaged more than ten appearances each in raw reads.

Study-wide results and limits: The study found ubiquitous expanded tumor TCRs in blood more at resection than follow-up.

This sample's time point: sample taken at primary tumor resection. Sequencing covered unsorted whole RNA taken from tumor, nontumor lung or frozen PBMC. The donor population consisted of approximately 79 patients with untreated, early-stage non-small cell lung cancer. Each molecule of TCR cDNA was tagged with one unique molecular identifier. TCRdb called the 5' RACE reads again in MiXCR, with one record for every CDR3 protein. Among more than 20,000 distinct CDR3 sequences listed, about 13% were seen once. CDR3 length: 11 residues. Trimming pared 8 bases from V and 8 bases from J, leaving 12 bases between. The V gene's germline CDR1 is LNHDA and CDR2 SQIVND (reference sequence).

The origin of this receptor is a female donor with early-stage non-small cell lung cancer. The material was PBMCs, obtained at surgery. The genes are TRBV19 and TRBJ1-1, with D uncertain. CDR3 loop: CASAYHHEAFF. CDR3 bases: TGTGCCAGTGCATATCATCACGAAGCTTTCTTT.